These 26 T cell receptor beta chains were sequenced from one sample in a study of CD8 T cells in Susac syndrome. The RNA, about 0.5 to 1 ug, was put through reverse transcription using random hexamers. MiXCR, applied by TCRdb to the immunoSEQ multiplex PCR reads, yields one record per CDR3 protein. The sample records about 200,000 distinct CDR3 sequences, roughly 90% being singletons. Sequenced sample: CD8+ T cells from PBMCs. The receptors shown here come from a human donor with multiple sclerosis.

CDR3 protein: CASSQDWDRGYDEQFF. The DNA for the CDR3 is TGTGCCAGCAGCCAAGATTGGGACAGGGGTTATGATGAGCAGTTCTTC. The rearrangement uses TRBV3-1 and TRBJ2-1; the match to TRBD1 covers 10 bases. This CDR3 spans 16 amino acids. After removal of 0 bases from V and 8 bases from J, the junction contained 7 bases not matched to a gene. Germline CDR1 LGHDT, CDR2 YNNKEL (reference sequence).

The CDR3 nucleotides are TGCAGCGTTGACTACGACAGCCAAGAGACCCAGTACTTC. Amino acids: CSVDYDSQETQYF. V gene TRBV29-1 combines with J gene TRBJ2-5, with D possibly TRBD1 on 5 matching bases. Trimming shortened V by 3 bases and J by 1 base, and 9 bases separated the two germline ends. This CDR3 has 13 amino acids. Germline values: CDR1 SQVTM, CDR2 ANQGSEA.

The CDR3 loop is CASSLSFGNYYGYTF. The DNA for the CDR3 is TGTGCCAGCAGTTTAAGTTTCGGAAACTACTATGGCTACACCTTC. This chain joins TRBV27 and TRBJ1-2, with no clear D. The ends were cut back, 2 bases at V and 3 bases at J, with 13 bases in the middle. CDR1 and CDR2 from the germline V gene are MNHEY and SMNVEV (reference sequence). The CDR3 has 15 residues.

CDR3 loop: CACRDRGYEQYF. CDR3 DNA: TGTGCCTGTCGGGACAGGGGATACGAGCAGTACTTC. The rearrangement uses TRBV30 and TRBJ2-7; 10 bases align to TRBD1. Germline values: CDR1 GTSNPN, CDR2 SVGIG (reference sequence). Losses at the gene ends were 6 bases for V and 4 bases for J; bases not matched to a gene: 3. The CDR3 length is 12 residues.

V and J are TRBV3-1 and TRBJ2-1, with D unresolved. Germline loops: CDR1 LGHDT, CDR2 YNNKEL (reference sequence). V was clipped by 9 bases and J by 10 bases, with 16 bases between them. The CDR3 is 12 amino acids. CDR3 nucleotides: TGTGCCAGTGGGTTGACCCCCCTGGAGCAGTTCTTC. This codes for CASGLTPLEQFF.

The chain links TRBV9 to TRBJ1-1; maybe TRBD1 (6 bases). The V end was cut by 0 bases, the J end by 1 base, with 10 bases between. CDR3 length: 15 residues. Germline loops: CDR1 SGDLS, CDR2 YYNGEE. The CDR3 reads CASSVVDSKNTEAFF. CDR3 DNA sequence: TGTGCCAGCAGCGTAGTGGACAGTAAGAACACTGAAGCTTTCTTT.

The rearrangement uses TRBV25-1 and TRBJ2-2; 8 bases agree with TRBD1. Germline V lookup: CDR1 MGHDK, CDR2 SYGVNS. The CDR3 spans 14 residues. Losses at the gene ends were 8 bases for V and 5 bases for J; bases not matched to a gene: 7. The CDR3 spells CASGQGSGTGELFF. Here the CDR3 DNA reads TGTGCCAGCGGACAGGGCTCAGGGACCGGGGAGCTGTTTTTT.

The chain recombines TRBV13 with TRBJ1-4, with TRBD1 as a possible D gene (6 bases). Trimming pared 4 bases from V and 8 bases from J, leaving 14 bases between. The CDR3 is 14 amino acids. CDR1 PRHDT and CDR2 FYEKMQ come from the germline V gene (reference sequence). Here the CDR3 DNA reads TGTGCCAGCAGCTACCGACAGGCTGGGGAAAAACTGTTTTTT. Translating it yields CASSYRQAGEKLFF.

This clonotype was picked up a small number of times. CDR3 sequence (DNA): TGTGCCAGCAGCGCTACAGCCAATCAGCCCCAGCATTTT. Protein sequence: CASSATANQPQHF. The V and J genes are TRBV9 and TRBJ1-5, with D hard to call. Looked up from germline, CDR1 is SGDLS and CDR2 is YYNGEE. The CDR3 loop spans 13 amino acids. The ends were cut back, 3 bases at V and 3 bases at J, with 7 bases in the middle.

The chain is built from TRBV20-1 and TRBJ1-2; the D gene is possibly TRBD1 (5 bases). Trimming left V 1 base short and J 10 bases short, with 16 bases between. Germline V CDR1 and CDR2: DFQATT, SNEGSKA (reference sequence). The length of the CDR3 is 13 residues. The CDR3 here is CSARGGTGAVYTF. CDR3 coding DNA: TGCAGTGCTAGAGGGGGGACGGGAGCGGTCTACACCTTC.

CDR3 nucleotide sequence: TGTGCCAGCAGCTTGGCGGGCAGGGGATTGTACGAGCAGTACTTC. This translates into CASSLAGRGLYEQYF. This rearrangement joins TRBV5-6 to TRBJ2-7, with D possibly matching TRBD1 (6 bases). V dropped 0 bases and J dropped 4 bases, with 14 bases sitting between them. The CDR3 runs to 15 residues. The V gene's germline CDR1 is SGHDT and CDR2 YYEEEE.

CDR3 nucleotide sequence: TGCGCCAGCAGCCCGAGCCAGGCCCTTACAGGGGCCAACGTCCTGACTTTC. Translation gives CASSPSQALTGANVLTF. The gene calls are TRBV5-1 and TRBJ2-6; D is unresolved. The CDR3 is made up of 17 amino acids. Germline V lookup: CDR1 SGHRS, CDR2 YFSETQ. V was clipped by 4 bases and J by 4 bases, with 18 bases between them.

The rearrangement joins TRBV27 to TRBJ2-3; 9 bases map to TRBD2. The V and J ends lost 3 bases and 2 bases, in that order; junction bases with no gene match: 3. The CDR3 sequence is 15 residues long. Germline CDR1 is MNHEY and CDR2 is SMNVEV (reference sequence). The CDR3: CASSFSGGFTDTQYF. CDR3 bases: TGTGCCAGCAGTTTTAGCGGGGGATTCACAGATACGCAGTATTTT.

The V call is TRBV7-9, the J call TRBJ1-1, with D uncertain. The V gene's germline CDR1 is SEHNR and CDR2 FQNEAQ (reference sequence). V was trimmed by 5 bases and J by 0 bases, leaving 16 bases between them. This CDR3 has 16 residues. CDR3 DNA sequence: TGTGCCAGCAGCCCAATTTTAACGGTCATGAACACTGAAGCTTTCTTT. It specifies CASSPILTVMNTEAFF.

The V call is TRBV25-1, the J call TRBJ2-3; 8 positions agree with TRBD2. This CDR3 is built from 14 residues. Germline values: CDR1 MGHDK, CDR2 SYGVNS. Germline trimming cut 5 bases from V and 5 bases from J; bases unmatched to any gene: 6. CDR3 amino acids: CASSMGLGGDTQYF. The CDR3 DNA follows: TGTGCCAGCAGTATGGGACTAGGCGGAGATACGCAGTATTTT.

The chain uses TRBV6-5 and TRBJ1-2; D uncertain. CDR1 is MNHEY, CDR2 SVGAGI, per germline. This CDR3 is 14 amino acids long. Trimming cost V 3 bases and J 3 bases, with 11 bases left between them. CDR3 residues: CASSYSELYYGYTF. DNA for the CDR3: TGTGCCAGCAGTTATTCTGAGCTTTACTATGGCTACACCTTC.

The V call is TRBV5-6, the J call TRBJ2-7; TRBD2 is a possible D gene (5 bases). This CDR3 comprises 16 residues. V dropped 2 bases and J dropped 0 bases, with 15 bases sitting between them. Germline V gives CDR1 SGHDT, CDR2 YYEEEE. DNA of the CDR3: TGTGCCAGCAGCTTTTTTGCGGGCCTCGTCTCCTACGAGCAGTACTTC. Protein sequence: CASSFFAGLVSYEQYF. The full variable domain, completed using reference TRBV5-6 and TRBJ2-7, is DAGVTQSPTHLIKTRGQQVTLRCSPKSGHDTVSWYQQALGQGPQFIFQYYEEEERQRGNFPDRFSGHQFPNYSSELNVNALLLGDSALYLCASSFFAGLVSYEQYFGPGTRLTVT.

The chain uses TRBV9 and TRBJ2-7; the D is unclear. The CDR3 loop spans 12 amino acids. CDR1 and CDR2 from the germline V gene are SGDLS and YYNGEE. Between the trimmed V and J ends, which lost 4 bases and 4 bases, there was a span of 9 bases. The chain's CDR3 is CASSPDDYEQYF. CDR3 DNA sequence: TGTGCCAGCAGCCCAGACGATTACGAGCAGTACTTC.

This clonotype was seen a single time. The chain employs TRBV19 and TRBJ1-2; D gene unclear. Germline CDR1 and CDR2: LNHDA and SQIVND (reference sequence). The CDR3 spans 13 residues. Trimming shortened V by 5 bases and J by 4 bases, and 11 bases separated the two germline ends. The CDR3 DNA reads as TGTGCCAGTAGTCTCACGGCTGTCTATGGCTACACCTTC. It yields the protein CASSLTAVYGYTF.

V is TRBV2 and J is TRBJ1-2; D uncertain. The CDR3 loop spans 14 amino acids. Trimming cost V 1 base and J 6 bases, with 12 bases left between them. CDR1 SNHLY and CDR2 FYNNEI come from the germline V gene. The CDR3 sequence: CASSEVDTAHGYTF. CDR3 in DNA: TGTGCCAGCAGTGAAGTGGATACAGCCCATGGCTACACCTTC.

Here the CDR3 DNA reads TGCGCCAGCAGCCAAGGCCAAACGGGTGTGGCCTACGAGCAGTACTTC. It codes for CASSQGQTGVAYEQYF. This chain joins TRBV4-3 and TRBJ2-7; D unresolved. Germline V gives CDR1 LGHNA, CDR2 YSLEER. This CDR3 has 16 residues. The V end was cut by 1 base, the J end by 2 bases, with 15 bases between.

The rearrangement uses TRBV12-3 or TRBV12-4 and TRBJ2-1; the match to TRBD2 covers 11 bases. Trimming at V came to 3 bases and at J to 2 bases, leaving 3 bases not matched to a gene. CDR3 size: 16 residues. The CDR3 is CASSLTSGETYNEQFF. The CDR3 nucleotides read TGTGCCAGCAGTTTGACTAGCGGGGAGACCTACAATGAGCAGTTCTTC.

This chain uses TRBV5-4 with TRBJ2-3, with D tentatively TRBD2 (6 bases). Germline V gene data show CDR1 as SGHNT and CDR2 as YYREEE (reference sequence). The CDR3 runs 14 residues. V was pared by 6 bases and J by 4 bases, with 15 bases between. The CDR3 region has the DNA TGTGCCAGCACCGCTGGGTGGGGGGCAGATACGCAGTATTTT. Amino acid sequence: CASTAGWGADTQYF.

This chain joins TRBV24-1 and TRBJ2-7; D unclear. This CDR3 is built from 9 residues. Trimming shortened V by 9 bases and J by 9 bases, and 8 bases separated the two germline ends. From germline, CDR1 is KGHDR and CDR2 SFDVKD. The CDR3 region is CATDKGQYF. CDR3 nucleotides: TGTGCCACCGATAAGGGGCAGTACTTC.

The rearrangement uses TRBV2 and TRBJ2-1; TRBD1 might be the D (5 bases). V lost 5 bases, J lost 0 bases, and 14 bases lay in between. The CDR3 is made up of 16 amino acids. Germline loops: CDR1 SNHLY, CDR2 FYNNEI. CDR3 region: CASSPLDTRSYNEQFF. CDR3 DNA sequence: TGTGCCAGCAGTCCCCTGGACACCCGCTCCTACAATGAGCAGTTCTTC.

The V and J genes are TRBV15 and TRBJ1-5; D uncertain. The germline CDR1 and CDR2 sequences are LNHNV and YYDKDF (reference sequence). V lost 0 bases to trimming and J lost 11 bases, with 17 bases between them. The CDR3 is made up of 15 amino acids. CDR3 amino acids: CATSRDFSGREAQHF. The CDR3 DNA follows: TGTGCCACCAGCAGAGATTTTTCAGGACGCGAGGCCCAGCATTTT.